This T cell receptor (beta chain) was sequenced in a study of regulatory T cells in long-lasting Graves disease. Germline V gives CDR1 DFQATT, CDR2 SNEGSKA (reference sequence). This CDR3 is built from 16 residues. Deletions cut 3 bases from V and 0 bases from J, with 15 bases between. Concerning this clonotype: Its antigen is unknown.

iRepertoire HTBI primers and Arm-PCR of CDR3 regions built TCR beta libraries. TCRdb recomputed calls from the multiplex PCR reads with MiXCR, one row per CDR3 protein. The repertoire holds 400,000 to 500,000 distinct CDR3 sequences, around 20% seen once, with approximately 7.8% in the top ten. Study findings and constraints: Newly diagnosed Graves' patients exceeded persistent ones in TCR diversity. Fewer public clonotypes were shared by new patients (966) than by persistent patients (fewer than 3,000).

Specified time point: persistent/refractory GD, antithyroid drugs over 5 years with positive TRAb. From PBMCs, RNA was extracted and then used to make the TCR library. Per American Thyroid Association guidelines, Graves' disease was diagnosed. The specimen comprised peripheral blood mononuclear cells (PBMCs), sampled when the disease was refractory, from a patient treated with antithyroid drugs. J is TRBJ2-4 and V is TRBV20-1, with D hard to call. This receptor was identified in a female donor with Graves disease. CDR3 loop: CSARPDTRLAKNIQYF. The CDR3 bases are TGCAGTGCTAGGCCCGATACGCGCCTAGCCAAAAACATTCAGTACTTC.